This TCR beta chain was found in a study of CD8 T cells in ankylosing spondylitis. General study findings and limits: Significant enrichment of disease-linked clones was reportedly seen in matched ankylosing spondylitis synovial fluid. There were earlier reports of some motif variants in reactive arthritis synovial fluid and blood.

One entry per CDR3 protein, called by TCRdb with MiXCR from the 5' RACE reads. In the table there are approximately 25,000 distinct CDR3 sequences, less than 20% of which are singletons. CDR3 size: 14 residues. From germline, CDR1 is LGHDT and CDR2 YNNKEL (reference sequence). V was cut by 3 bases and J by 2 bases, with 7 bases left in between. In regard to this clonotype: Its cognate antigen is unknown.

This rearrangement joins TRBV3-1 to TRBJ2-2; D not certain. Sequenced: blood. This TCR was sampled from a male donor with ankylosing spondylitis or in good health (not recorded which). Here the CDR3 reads CASSHGVNTGELFF. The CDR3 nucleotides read TGTGCCAGCAGCCATGGCGTCAACACCGGGGAGCTGTTTTTT.